Given below is one T cell receptor beta chain in context. This sample was included in a study of blood T cell repertoires in COVID-19. Study in general: COVID-19 samples, acute and convalescent, were from the United States, Italy and Spain. Nucleic acid was either cDNA or gDNA, and it came from T cells, B-cell-depleted T cells, or PBMCs.

Authors' processing steps: Reference gene primer amplification in the assay estimated nucleated cell counts. The repertoire was sequenced with immunoSEQ multiplex PCR; TCRdb's copy has only in-frame clones and lacks some. That table supplies the V and J calls and clone size; D and trimming were determined from the DNA. The sample consists of around 200,000 clones, just under 90% of them appearing once. The source is a woman between 18 and 30 years old who had recovered from COVID-19. The specimen was peripheral blood.

The CDR3 DNA is TGTGCCAGCAGCGTTAGCGGGAGGCCCACCGGGGAGCTGTTTTTT. It codes for CASSVSGRPTGELFF. The chain couples TRBV9 to TRBJ2-2; 10 positions match TRBD2. J was trimmed by 4 bases and V by 2 bases; bases with no gene match: 2. This CDR3 is built from 15 residues. Germline values: CDR1 SGDLS, CDR2 YYNGEE.